The next 22 T cell receptor beta chains were all read from a single sample in a study of T-cell reconstitution after alpha-beta-depleted transplantation in children. Construction of the TCRbeta library involved unique molecular identifiers. TCRdb passed the PCR reads through MiXCR, listing each CDR3 protein once. The sample has just over 950,000 distinct CDR3 sequences; 25% to 35% are singletons. The sequencing used PBMCs, mostly from graft donor cells, collected 360 days after TCRalphabeta/CD19-depleted stem cell transplant. These receptors all stem from a boy younger than two who had a stem cell transplant for SCID, so the T cells may come from the graft donor.

V usage is TRBV5-1 and J usage is TRBJ2-1, with 10 nucleotides matching TRBD1. The germline gives CDR1 SGHRS, CDR2 YFSETQ. CDR3 size: 16 residues. V lost 4 bases to trimming and J lost 8 bases; unmatched junction nucleotides: 12. The chain's CDR3 is CASSPGFGTGVDEQFF. CDR3 nucleotides: TGCGCCAGCAGCCCGGGTTTTGGGACAGGGGTTGATGAGCAGTTCTTC. Full variable domain (remainder filled in from reference TRBV5-1 and TRBJ2-1): KAGVTQTPRYLIKTRGQQVTLSCSPISGHRSVSWYQQTPGQGLQFLFEYFSETQRNKGNFPGRFSGRQFSNSRSEMNVSTLELGDSALYLCASSPGFGTGVDEQFFGPGTRLTVL.

This clonotype was counted many times. V is TRBV12-3 or TRBV12-4 and J is TRBJ2-1; D call uncertain. Trimming removed 1 base from V and 3 bases from J, with 10 bases in between. CDR3 size: 15 residues. The CDR3 protein is CASSLGFPDYNEQFF. The CDR3 DNA reads TGTGCCAGCAGTTTAGGGTTCCCCGACTACAATGAGCAGTTCTTC.

This clonotype was seen a handful of times. The chain joins TRBV29-1 to TRBJ2-2; maybe TRBD2 (6 bases). V was shortened by 7 bases and J by 0 bases, with 12 bases between the two germline ends. The CDR3 runs to 14 residues. Germline lookup yields CDR1 SQVTM and CDR2 ANQGSEA. The CDR3 nucleotides are TGCAGCGCTCGGGCGGGACCGAACACCGGGGAGCTGTTTTTT. It encodes CSARAGPNTGELFF.

The chain is built from TRBV12-3 or TRBV12-4 and TRBJ2-1, with D unclear. V lost 8 bases and J lost 2, with 16 bases in between. CDR3 length equals 15 residues. The CDR3 sequence is CASGGSWVPYNEQFF. The CDR3 DNA reads TGTGCCAGCGGCGGTAGCTGGGTCCCCTACAATGAGCAGTTCTTC.

V and J are TRBV27 and TRBJ2-1; D unclear. The CDR3 runs 16 residues. Deletions cut 2 bases from V and 4 bases from J, with 15 bases between. CDR1 and CDR2 (germline): MNHEY, SMNVEV (reference sequence). CDR3 nucleotides: TGTGCCAGCAGTTTAAGTCCCCCTCAACTGTACAATGAGCAGTTCTTC. This encodes CASSLSPPQLYNEQFF.

This chain connects TRBV12-3 or TRBV12-4 to TRBJ2-5; D not resolved. There are 14 residues in the CDR3. Trimming shortened V by 0 bases and J by 6 bases, and 11 bases separated the two germline ends. CDR3 protein: CASSLAGLLQTQYF. The CDR3 region has the DNA TGTGCCAGCAGTTTAGCCGGGTTATTGCAGACCCAGTACTTC.

This clonotype was counted only a few times. The chain joins TRBV29-1 to TRBJ2-7; D gene uncertain. The ends were cut back, 3 bases at V and 0 bases at J, with 12 bases in the middle. Germline V gene data show CDR1 as SQVTM and CDR2 as ANQGSEA. This CDR3 comprises 14 residues. CDR3 nucleotides: TGCAGCGTTGATAACCCAGCCAGCTCCTACGAGCAGTACTTC. This gives the protein CSVDNPASSYEQYF.

The rearrangement joins TRBV25-1 to TRBJ2-4; possible D gene TRBD1, 5 bases. CDR1 MGHDK and CDR2 SYGVNS come from the germline V gene. Deletions cut 1 base from V and 3 bases from J, with 16 bases between. This CDR3 has 17 amino acids. In DNA form, the CDR3 reads TGTGCCAGCAGTGAATTCGACAGCCCCTGGGGCAAAAACATTCAGTACTTC. It is translated as CASSEFDSPWGKNIQYF.

A few counts support this clonotype. The chain recombines TRBV20-1 with TRBJ1-3, with D unclear. Germline loops: CDR1 DFQATT, CDR2 SNEGSKA (reference sequence). Trimming pared 3 bases from V and 3 bases from J, leaving 6 bases between. CDR3 size: 12 residues. The CDR3 loop is CSASARGNTIYF. The CDR3 nucleotides are TGCAGTGCTAGCGCTCGTGGAAACACCATATATTTT.

The J gene is TRBJ2-1, the V gene TRBV29-1, with TRBD1 matching 8 bases. CDR3 length: 14 amino acids. Looked up from germline, CDR1 is SQVTM and CDR2 is ANQGSEA. V shed 5 bases and J 4 bases; nucleotides not matched to a gene: 7. CDR3 in amino acids: CSVCRGQSYNEQFF. CDR3 DNA: TGCAGCGTTTGCAGGGGGCAATCTTACAATGAGCAGTTCTTC.

This clonotype was recorded once. V and J are TRBV10-3 and TRBJ2-3, with a weak D call TRBD2 (6 bases). With 0 bases removed from V and 0 bases from J, the gap between germline ends came to 7 bases. This CDR3 has 15 amino acids. Germline V CDR1 and CDR2: ENHRY, SYGVKD. CDR3 amino acids: CAISESGTSTDTQYF. CDR3 DNA sequence: TGTGCCATCAGTGAGTCAGGGACTAGCACAGATACGCAGTATTTT.

This chain connects TRBV2 to TRBJ2-3; a possible D gene is TRBD1 (5 bases). Germline V gene sequence: CDR1 SNHLY, CDR2 FYNNEI. The CDR3 is 15 residues long. Trimming pared 8 bases from V and 2 bases from J, leaving 17 bases between. The DNA of the CDR3 is TGTGCCAGCTACCCACCTATCGGACACACAGATACGCAGTATTTT. Translated: CASYPPIGHTDTQYF.

V gene TRBV7-9 combines with J gene TRBJ2-3, with TRBD2 matching over 10 bases. The CDR3 loop spans 17 amino acids. CDR1 SEHNR and CDR2 FQNEAQ come from the germline V gene (reference sequence). Trimming took 1 base from V and 2 from J; bases not matched to a gene: 6. The CDR3 is CASSLGVSGGPTDTQYF. DNA for the CDR3: TGTGCCAGCAGCTTAGGAGTTAGCGGGGGGCCCACAGATACGCAGTATTTT.

This chain uses TRBV20-1 with TRBJ1-2; D remains ambiguous. Germline V gene lookup returns CDR1 DFQATT and CDR2 SNEGSKA (reference sequence). The CDR3 runs 12 residues. Trimming shortened V by 8 bases and J by 0 bases, and 10 bases separated the two germline ends. CDR3 in amino acids: CSKQKSNYGYTF. CDR3 DNA: TGCAGTAAACAGAAGTCTAACTATGGCTACACCTTC.

This clonotype has just a few counts. V usage is TRBV7-3 and J usage is TRBJ2-1; 8 bases fit TRBD2. The CDR3 has 16 amino acids. Germline V CDR1 and CDR2: SGHTA, FQGTGA. The V and J ends lost 5 bases and 0 bases, in that order; junction bases with no gene match: 6. The CDR3 DNA reads as TGTGCCAGCAGCGTAATAGCGGGGAGCTCCTACAATGAGCAGTTCTTC. As protein: CASSVIAGSSYNEQFF. Looking up the rest from reference TRBV7-3 and TRBJ2-1 gives the full variable domain: GAGVSQTPSNKVTEKGKYVELRCDPISGHTALYWYRQSLGQGPEFLIYFQGTGAADDSGLPNDRFFAVRPEGSVSTLKIQRTERGDSAVYLCASSVIAGSSYNEQFFGPGTRLTVL.

This clonotype was detected a few times. This rearrangement joins TRBV5-1 to TRBJ2-7; D perhaps matches TRBD1 (6 bases). The length of the CDR3 is 14 residues. V gave up 4 bases and J gave up 1 base, with 12 bases separating them. CDR1 is SGHRS, CDR2 YFSETQ, per germline. The chain's CDR3 is CASSPFTGSYEQYF. The CDR3 DNA is TGCGCCAGCAGCCCTTTCACAGGGTCCTACGAGCAGTACTTC.

This chain connects TRBV7-2 to TRBJ2-1, with TRBD1 matching over 10 bases. Germline V gives CDR1 SGHTA, CDR2 FQGNSA. The J segment lost 7 bases and the V segment lost 6 bases, leaving 3 bases of the junction unmatched. This CDR3 is 13 amino acids long. This chain's CDR3 is CASRDRGNNEQFF. DNA of the CDR3: TGTGCCAGCAGGGACAGGGGGAATAATGAGCAGTTCTTC.

The rearrangement uses TRBV7-9 and TRBJ2-1, with 7 bases aligning to TRBD1. With V trimmed by 5 bases and J by 8 bases, 12 bases remained unmatched. CDR1 and CDR2 (germline): SEHNR, FQNEAQ (reference sequence). This CDR3 has 15 residues. This chain's CDR3 is CASSLRLDRPHEQFF. CDR3 coding DNA: TGTGCCAGCAGCCTAAGGTTGGACAGGCCGCATGAGCAGTTCTTC.

This clonotype came up a few times. The chain links TRBV20-1 to TRBJ2-5; D might be TRBD2 (6 bases). This CDR3 comprises 14 residues. Germline V gene sequence: CDR1 DFQATT, CDR2 SNEGSKA (reference sequence). V lost 6 bases and J lost 5, with 19 bases in between. The CDR3 protein is CSAGEDYSGETQYF. As DNA, the CDR3 is TGCAGTGCGGGCGAGGACTATTCCGGCGAGACCCAGTACTTC.

The J gene is TRBJ2-5, the V gene TRBV9, with D possibly matching TRBD2 (5 bases). V was trimmed by 0 bases and J by 5 bases, leaving 14 bases between them. Germline CDR1 and CDR2: SGDLS and YYNGEE. There are 15 residues in the CDR3. The CDR3 region is CASSVDPRRGETQYF. The DNA for the CDR3 is TGTGCCAGCAGCGTAGACCCGCGCCGAGGGGAGACCCAGTACTTC. The full variable domain, rest sourced from reference TRBV9 and TRBJ2-5, is DSGVTQTPKHLITATGQRVTLRCSPRSGDLSVYWYQQSLDQGLQFLIQYYNGEERAKGNILERFSAQQFPDLHSELNLSSLELGDSALYFCASSVDPRRGETQYFGPGTRLLVL.

This clonotype was observed a single time. The rearrangement uses TRBV6-2 or TRBV6-3 and TRBJ2-3; no clear D gene. This CDR3 has 13 amino acids. Germline lookup yields CDR1 MNHEY and CDR2 SVGEGT. The V end was cut by 7 bases, the J end by 2 bases, with 10 bases between. The CDR3 region is CASKSQLTDTQYF. The CDR3 region has the DNA TGTGCCAGCAAGTCGCAGCTCACAGATACGCAGTATTTT.

The rearrangement joins TRBV13 to TRBJ2-7; D tentatively reads TRBD1 or TRBD2 (6 bases each). The V end was cut by 5 bases, the J end by 3 bases, with 17 bases between. CDR1 and CDR2 (germline): PRHDT, FYEKMQ (reference sequence). The CDR3 consists of 15 residues. In DNA, the CDR3 is TGTGCCAGCAGCCCTACTAGGGGGGCAGGCTACGAGCAGTACTTC. Protein product: CASSPTRGAGYEQYF.